The next 5 T cell receptor beta chains were all read from a single sample in a study of T cell responses to AZD1222 COVID-19 vaccine (dated by TCRdb to the early 2020s). The method was the immunoSEQ multiplex PCR assay. What TCRdb holds here is the immuneACCESS table cut down to in-frame rearrangements. Part of the clones is not present; checked against another copy, under half of the missing clones reflect an unresolved V gene, and the others are unexplained. For this sample there are roughly 200,000 clones; approximately 89% appear just once. The top ten clones comprise 1.7% of the sample. According to the study, the label for this sample's time point signals: about 28 days (+/-7) after the second vaccine dose. The input for sequencing was peripheral blood, taken 28 days after the second AZD1222 dose. Receptors originate from an adult who received the AZD1222 COVID-19 vaccine.

This clone was picked up a small number of times. V usage is TRBV9 and J usage is TRBJ2-2; D tentatively reads TRBD1 or TRBD2 (6 bases each). This CDR3 region has 15 residues. The V gene's germline CDR1 is SGDLS and CDR2 YYNGEE. With 2 bases removed from V and 6 bases from J, the gap between germline ends came to 14 bases. Written as DNA, the CDR3 is TGTGCCAGCAGCGTGGATGCGGAGGGGGCCGGGGAGCTGTTTTTT. It specifies CASSVDAEGAGELFF.

The rearrangement links TRBV7-3 to TRBJ2-2; D is unresolved. The CDR3 has 13 residues. Germline CDR1 is SGHTA and CDR2 is FQGTGA. Trimming stripped 2 bases from V and 3 bases from J, with 4 bases between. The CDR3: CASSLAYTGELFF. CDR3 in DNA: TGTGCCAGCAGCTTAGCTTACACCGGGGAGCTGTTTTTT.

The CDR3 loop is CASSSLEGSSGNTIYF. The CDR3 DNA sequence: TGCGCCAGCAGCTCCCTTGAAGGTTCGTCTGGAAACACCATATATTTT. The chain couples TRBV5-1 to TRBJ1-3; D not certain. The CDR3 extends over 16 amino acids. V lost 3 bases and J 1 base, leaving 14 bases between the germline ends. Per the germline V gene, CDR1 is SGHRS and CDR2 is YFSETQ.

V is TRBV7-3 and J is TRBJ2-6, with TRBD1 identical over 12 bases. CDR1 SGHTA and CDR2 FQGTGA come from the germline V gene. The CDR3 extends over 19 amino acids. The ends lost 0 bases at V and 4 bases at J; junction bases unmatched: 7. CDR3 bases: TGTGCCAGCAGCTTAACCCCGGGACAGGGGGCGCGAGGGGCCAACGTCCTGACTTTC. Its protein is CASSLTPGQGARGANVLTF.

Comments on this clone: The junction shows a germline mismatch at one end, possibly a read error. The chain couples TRBV7-7 to TRBJ2-7; a possible D gene is TRBD1 (5 bases). The CDR3 has 15 residues. Germline V lookup: CDR1 SSHAT, CDR2 FNYEAQ (reference sequence). CDR3 in amino acids: CASSLEWTISYEQYF. CDR3 sequence (DNA): TGTGCTAGCAGCTTAGAATGGACAATCTCCTACGAGCAGTACTTC. The full variable domain, in which reference TRBV7-7 and TRBJ2-7 provide the parts outside the CDR3, is GAGVSQSPRYKVTKRGQDVTLRCDPISSHATLYWYQQALGQGPEFLTYFNYEAQPDKSGLPSDRFSAERPEGSISTLTIQRTEQRDSAMYRCASSLEWTISYEQYFGPGTRLTVT.